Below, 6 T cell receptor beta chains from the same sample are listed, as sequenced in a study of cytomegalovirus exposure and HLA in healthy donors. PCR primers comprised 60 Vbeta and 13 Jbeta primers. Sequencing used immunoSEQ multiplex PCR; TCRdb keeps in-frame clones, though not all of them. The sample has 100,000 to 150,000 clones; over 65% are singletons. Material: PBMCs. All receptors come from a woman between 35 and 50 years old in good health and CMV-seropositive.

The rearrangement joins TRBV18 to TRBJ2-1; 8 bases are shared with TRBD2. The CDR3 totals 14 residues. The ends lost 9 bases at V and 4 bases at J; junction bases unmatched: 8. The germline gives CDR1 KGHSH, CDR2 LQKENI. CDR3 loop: CASGTSGEYNEQFF. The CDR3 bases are TGTGCCAGTGGAACTAGCGGAGAGTACAATGAGCAGTTCTTC.

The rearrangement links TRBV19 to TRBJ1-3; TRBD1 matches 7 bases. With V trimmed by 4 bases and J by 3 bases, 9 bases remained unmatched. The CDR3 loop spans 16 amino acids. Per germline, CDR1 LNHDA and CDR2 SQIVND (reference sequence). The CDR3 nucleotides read TGTGCCAGTAGTAACCGTCGACAGGGTGGTGGAAACACCATATATTTT. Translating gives CASSNRRQGGGNTIYF.

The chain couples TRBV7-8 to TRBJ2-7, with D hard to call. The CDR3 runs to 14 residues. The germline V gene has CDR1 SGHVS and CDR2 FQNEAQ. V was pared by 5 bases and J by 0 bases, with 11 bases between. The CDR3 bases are TGTGCCAGCAGCCCAATTAGGAGCTCCTACGAGCAGTACTTC. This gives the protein CASSPIRSSYEQYF.

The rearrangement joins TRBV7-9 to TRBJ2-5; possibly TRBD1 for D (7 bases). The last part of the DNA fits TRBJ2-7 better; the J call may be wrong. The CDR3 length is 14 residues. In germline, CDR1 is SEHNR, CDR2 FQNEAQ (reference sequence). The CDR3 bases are TGTGCCAGCAGCTCGGCGGGACAGTACTACGAGCAGTACTTC. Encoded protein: CASSSAGQYYEQYF.

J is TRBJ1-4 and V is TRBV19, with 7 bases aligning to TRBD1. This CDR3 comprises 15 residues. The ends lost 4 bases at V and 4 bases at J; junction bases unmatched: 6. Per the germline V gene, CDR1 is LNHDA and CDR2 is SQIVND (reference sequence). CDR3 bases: TGTGCCAGTAGTAAGGAGGGGGCCGTTAATGAAAAACTGTTTTTT. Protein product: CASSKEGAVNEKLFF. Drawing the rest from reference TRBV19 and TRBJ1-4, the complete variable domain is DGGITQSPKYLFRKEGQNVTLSCEQNLNHDAMYWYRQDPGQGLRLIYYSQIVNDFQKGDIAEGYSVSREKKESFPLTVTSAQKNPTAFYLCASSKEGAVNEKLFFGSGTQLSVL.

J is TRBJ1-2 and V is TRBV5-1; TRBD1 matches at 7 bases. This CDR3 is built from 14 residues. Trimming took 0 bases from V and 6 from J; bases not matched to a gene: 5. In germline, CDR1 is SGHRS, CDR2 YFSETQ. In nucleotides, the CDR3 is TGCGCCAGCAGCTTGGCCGTTACAGGGGATGGCTACACCTTC. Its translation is CASSLAVTGDGYTF. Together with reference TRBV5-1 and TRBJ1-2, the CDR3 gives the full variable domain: KAGVTQTPRYLIKTRGQQVTLSCSPISGHRSVSWYQQTPGQGLQFLFEYFSETQRNKGNFPGRFSGRQFSNSRSEMNVSTLELGDSALYLCASSLAVTGDGYTFGSGTRLTVV.